This is a list of T cell receptor beta chains from one sample in a study of beta chain features in type 1 diabetes. Using immunoSEQ multiplex PCR, the repertoire was profiled, and TCRdb retains in-frame clones only, with some absent. The repertoire holds 250,000 to 400,000 clones, with approximately 14% as singletons. Material for sequencing was central memory CD4+ T cells from blood. Every receptor here comes from a young man in good health. Both conserved end residues are part of each CDR3. Each record gives: V gene, J gene, D gene, clone size, CDR3 protein, CDR3 DNA. D genes are given only for firm matches. Clone sizes are given selectively: once, few, many, or a class where the clone is expanded.

TRBV10-3	TRBJ1-2	TRBD1	-	CAISGEGAGYGYTF	TGTGCCATCAGTGGGGAGGGGGCCGGCTATGGCTACACCTTC
TRBV4-2	TRBJ1-1	-	-	CASRGDTEAFF	TGTGCCAGCAGGGGAGACACTGAAGCTTTCTTT
TRBV6-1	TRBJ1-2	-	few	CASSEVLADGYTF	TGTGCCAGCAGTGAAGTTCTCGCGGATGGCTACACCTTC
TRBV7-9	TRBJ1-4	-	many	CASSIGLPVDEKLFF	TGTGCCAGCAGTATCGGGCTGCCCGTAGATGAAAAACTGTTTTTT
TRBV5-4	TRBJ1-2	TRBD1	-	CASSRDRGDYGYTF	TGTGCCAGCTCCCGAGACAGGGGCGACTATGGCTACACCTTC
TRBV7-6	TRBJ2-5	TRBD2	few	CASSSFSGGAGETQYF	TGTGCCAGCAGCTCCTTTAGCGGGGGGGCCGGTGAGACCCAGTACTTC
TRBV5-1	TRBJ2-5	-	-	CASSLQETQYF	TGCGCCAGCAGCCTGCAAGAGACCCAGTACTTC
TRBV5-1	TRBJ1-1	TRBD1	-	CASSFQGAMNTEAFF	TGCGCCAGCAGCTTTCAGGGGGCGATGAACACTGAAGCTTTCTTT
TRBV27	TRBJ1-5	-	few	CASSPRDSNQPQHF	TGTGCCAGCAGTCCCCGCGATAGCAATCAGCCCCAGCATTTT
TRBV7-2	TRBJ2-6	-	-	CASSLGAGGSSGANVLTF	TGTGCCAGCAGCTTAGGAGCCGGGGGCAGTTCTGGGGCCAACGTCCTGACTTTC
TRBV20-1	TRBJ1-1	-	few	CSASLNTEAFF	TGCAGTGCTAGTTTGAACACTGAAGCTTTCTTT